This entry is about one T cell receptor (beta chain). Antigen unknown. The CDR3 runs to 15 residues. From germline, CDR1 is MNHEY and CDR2 SVGAGI. The V and J ends lost 7 bases and 2 bases, in that order; junction bases with no gene match: 5. These data are taken from a study of T cell responses to AZD1222 COVID-19 vaccine. General study findings and limits: At baseline, seropositivity was found in only six AZD1222 recipients. A mostly white British donor set with more females was recruited, and clonal diversity was possibly underestimated.

Measured with immunoSEQ multiplex PCR; TCRdb has only the in-frame clones, and not every one. The table lists about 150,000 clones, less than 90% of them singletons. The rearrangement links TRBV6-5 to TRBJ1-6; TRBD1 aligns across 7 bases. Sequencing used peripheral blood, obtained after recovery from COVID-19. This receptor was obtained from an adult who had recovered from COVID-19. This chain's CDR3 is CASTNDRAYNSPLHF. The CDR3 DNA follows: TGTGCCAGCACCAATGACAGGGCCTATAATTCACCCCTCCACTTT.